The T cell receptor (beta chain) under discussion was sequenced for a study of blood T cell repertoires in COVID-19. Assay: immunoSEQ multiplex PCR; the TCRdb copy retains only in-frame clones and omits some. Among about 130,000 clones, about four fifths were seen once, and the ten largest hold approximately 20%. Self-reported history from a screening survey and questionnaire set each donor's cohort. Cohort 3 donors were reported recovered after two negative PCRs, clearance, or symptom resolution. Germline V gene lookup returns CDR1 LGHNT and CDR2 FRNRAP. V lost 7 bases to trimming and J lost 2 bases, with 15 bases between them. The CDR3 covers 15 residues.

This receptor was taken from a man under 40 who had recovered from COVID-19. Sequenced material: PBMCs or T cells enriched from blood (not recorded which). This rearrangement joins TRBV12-5 to TRBJ1-3; no reliable D call. The CDR3 sequence: CASVPDGVAGNTIYF. The CDR3 DNA is TGTGCTAGTGTCCCTGACGGGGTAGCTGGAAACACCATATATTTT.